One and the same sample provided the 27 T cell receptor beta chains below, sequenced in a study of blood T cell repertoires in COVID-19. Repertoires were generated with immunoSEQ multiplex PCR, while TCRdb's copy carries only in-frame clones and drops some. In the table there are 30,000 to 35,000 clones, 70% to 85% of which are singletons. Specimen: peripheral blood. The receptors were gathered from a woman aged 60-70 years with acute or convalescent COVID-19.

The V call is TRBV27, the J call TRBJ2-2; the D gene is possibly TRBD1 (5 bases). Germline-derived CDR1 and CDR2 are MNHEY and SMNVEV (reference sequence). The CDR3 has 14 residues. V was trimmed by 3 bases and J by 3 bases, leaving 8 bases between them. The CDR3 reads CASSFLTDTGELFF. In nucleotides, the CDR3 is TGTGCCAGCAGTTTCCTGACAGACACCGGGGAGCTGTTTTTT.

The chain recombines TRBV5-4 with TRBJ2-7; the match to TRBD2 covers 7 bases. The V gene's germline CDR1 is SGHNT and CDR2 YYREEE (reference sequence). The CDR3 sequence is 15 residues long. V shed 1 base, J shed 2 bases, and the junction held 6 bases outside the gene matches. In DNA form, the CDR3 reads TGTGCCAGCAGCTTGAACGGGGGGATACCCTACGAGCAGTACTTC. Translation: CASSLNGGIPYEQYF.

This clone has just one count. V is TRBV29-1 and J is TRBJ1-2; D gene ambiguous. The germline V gene encodes CDR1 SQVTM and CDR2 ANQGSEA. The CDR3 has 11 residues. Trimming stripped 7 bases from V and 2 bases from J, with 8 bases between. The CDR3 DNA reads TGCAGCGGACAAATCAACTATGGCTACACCTTC. It specifies CSGQINYGYTF. The whole variable domain, remainder taken from reference TRBV29-1 and TRBJ1-2, is SAVISQKPSRDICQRGTSLTIQCQVDSQVTMMFWYRQQPGQSLTLIATANQGSEATYESGFVIDKFPISRPNLTFSTLTVSNMSPEDSSIYLCSGQINYGYTFGSGTRLTVV.

This chain's CDR3 is CASSEVTLNRDTQYF. CDR3 coding DNA: TGCGCCAGCAGTGAGGTGACATTGAACCGGGATACGCAGTATTTT. The rearrangement uses TRBV10-2 and TRBJ2-3; D not resolved. From germline, CDR1 is WSHSY and CDR2 SAAADI. The CDR3 has 15 residues. Trimming pared 2 bases from V and 6 bases from J, leaving 15 bases between.

This clone showed up just a few times. The genes are TRBV29-1 and TRBJ1-2; the D gene is possibly TRBD1 (5 bases). Between the trimmed V and J ends, which lost 4 bases and 4 bases, there was a span of 10 bases. Per germline, CDR1 SQVTM and CDR2 ANQGSEA. This CDR3 is built from 12 residues. CDR3 in amino acids: CSVAGGVYGYTF. The CDR3 coding sequence is TGCAGCGTTGCGGGGGGAGTCTATGGCTACACCTTC.

The chain combines TRBV2 with TRBJ1-2; TRBD1 is a possible D gene (5 bases). Trimming stripped 4 bases from V and 2 bases from J, with 8 bases between. Germline values: CDR1 SNHLY, CDR2 FYNNEI. There are 13 residues in the CDR3. The CDR3 DNA reads TGTGCCAGCAGTGCAGACAGCAACTATGGCTACACCTTC. This sequence encodes CASSADSNYGYTF.

The chain couples TRBV7-9 to TRBJ2-5, with TRBD1 identical over 7 bases. This CDR3 has 13 residues. CDR1 is SEHNR and CDR2 is FQNEAQ in the germline V gene (reference sequence). V gave up 5 bases and J gave up 4 bases; unmatched junction bases: 4. The CDR3 sequence is CASSGNRGETQYF. CDR3 bases: TGTGCCAGCAGCGGAAACAGGGGAGAGACCCAGTACTTC.

The chain links TRBV11-2 to TRBJ1-3; maybe TRBD1 (5 bases). The CDR3 loop spans 16 amino acids. CDR1 and CDR2 (germline): SGHAT, FQNNGV. V lost 5 bases to trimming and J lost 0 bases, with 14 bases between them. Here the CDR3 DNA reads TGTGCCAGCAGCCTAGGCGGGGCGTTCTCTGGAAACACCATATATTTT. As protein: CASSLGGAFSGNTIYF.

The CDR3 loop reads CASSPAGQGFEDTEAFF. In nucleotides, the CDR3 is TGTGCCAGCAGCCCCGCGGGACAGGGGTTCGAAGACACTGAAGCTTTCTTT. This chain uses TRBV11-2 with TRBJ1-1; 10 bases are shared with TRBD1. The germline V gene encodes CDR1 SGHAT and CDR2 FQNNGV. The CDR3 is 17 amino acids. V lost 5 bases, J lost 3 bases, and 12 bases stayed unmatched.

A remark on this clone: A junction end diverges from the germline sequence, so it may reflect a read error. The sample holds other DNA sequences that translate to the same CDR3. The chain recombines TRBV13 with TRBJ1-1, with no clear D. Germline-derived CDR1 and CDR2 are PRHDT and FYEKMQ (reference sequence). The CDR3 is made up of 13 amino acids. CDR3 protein: CASTLVQNTEAFF. CDR3 DNA sequence: TGTGCCAGCACCTTAGTCCAGAACACTGAAGCTTTCTTT. Complete variable domain (other parts from reference TRBV13 and TRBJ1-1): AAGVIQSPRHLIKEKRETATLKCYPIPRHDTVYWYQQGPGQDPQFLISFYEKMQSDKGSIPDRFSAQQFSDYHSELNMSSLELGDSALYFCASTLVQNTEAFFGQGTRLTVV.

This clone appeared a single time. The V and J genes are TRBV27 and TRBJ2-3, with TRBD2 identical over 12 bases. CDR3 length: 16 residues. The V segment lost 3 bases and the J segment 4 bases; nucleotides outside the gene matches: 5. Germline CDR1 and CDR2: MNHEY and SMNVEV (reference sequence). The DNA for the CDR3 is TGTGCCAGCAGTTTTCGACTAGCGGGGGACCCAGATACGCAGTATTTT. Encoded protein: CASSFRLAGDPDTQYF.

The chain is built from TRBV2 and TRBJ2-1; TRBD1 matches at 8 bases. The CDR3 totals 16 residues. Germline CDR1 reads SNHLY; CDR2 reads FYNNEI. With V trimmed by 6 bases and J by 0 bases, 7 bases remained unmatched. Here the CDR3 DNA reads TGTGCCAGCAGGAGACAGGGGATAAGCTCCTACAATGAGCAGTTCTTC. Its translation is CASRRQGISSYNEQFF.

The chain is built from TRBV2 and TRBJ1-1; D remains ambiguous. The germline CDR1 and CDR2 sequences are SNHLY and FYNNEI. The V end lost 3 bases, the J end lost 11 bases, and 19 bases lay between the germline ends. The CDR3 has 14 amino acids. CDR3 bases: TGTGCCAGCAGTGACGGATACCTGAGGGCGACGGCTTTCTTT. It is translated as CASSDGYLRATAFF.

This chain uses TRBV4-2 with TRBJ1-5, with 11 positions matching TRBD1. Germline values: CDR1 LGHNA, CDR2 YNFKEQ. The V gene end was trimmed by 1 base and the J gene end by 6 bases; junction bases not matched to a gene: 8. The CDR3 sequence is 17 residues long. In DNA form, the CDR3 reads TGTGCCAGCAGCCAAGCCCCGGGGACAGGGGGTCCTCAGCCCCAGCATTTT. Translated, it gives CASSQAPGTGGPQPQHF.

V and J are TRBV2 and TRBJ1-1, with a possible D match to TRBD1 (5 bases). Germline CDR1 reads SNHLY; CDR2 reads FYNNEI. This CDR3 contains 13 residues. V lost 6 bases, J lost 1 base, and 9 bases lay in between. The CDR3 DNA sequence: TGTGCCAGCAGCGTAGGACAGAACACTGAAGCTTTCTTT. It specifies CASSVGQNTEAFF.

The chain combines TRBV15 with TRBJ1-2; tentative D call: TRBD1 (6 bases). The ends were cut back, 0 bases at V and 4 bases at J, with 12 bases in the middle. Germline CDR1 reads LNHNV; CDR2 reads YYDKDF (reference sequence). The length of the CDR3 is 15 residues. Here the CDR3 DNA reads TGTGCCACCAGCAGAGAGCAGACGGACAGCTATGGCTACACCTTC. Protein product: CATSREQTDSYGYTF.

There are a few counts of this clone. The chain uses TRBV7-9 and TRBJ2-1; 8 nucleotides match TRBD2. The trim removed 4 bases at V and 3 bases at J, leaving 5 bases unmatched. The length of the CDR3 is 15 residues. Germline loops: CDR1 SEHNR, CDR2 FQNEAQ (reference sequence). The CDR3 region has the DNA TGTGCCAGCAGCTCCCAAGCGGGGGTCTACAATGAGCAGTTCTTC. It codes for CASSSQAGVYNEQFF.

This clone came up a few times. J is TRBJ1-4 and V is TRBV12-3 or TRBV12-4; D unclear. V lost 6 bases, J lost 6 bases, and 11 bases lay in between. The length of the CDR3 is 13 residues. The CDR3 region has the DNA TGTGCCAGCAGCCCCCCGGGTGATGAAAAACTGTTTTTT. Translating gives CASSPPGDEKLFF.

The chain recombines TRBV5-1 with TRBJ2-5; 15 bases line up with TRBD2. The V segment lost 0 bases and the J segment 5 bases; nucleotides outside the gene matches: 8. Germline loops: CDR1 SGHRS, CDR2 YFSETQ. The CDR3 contains 18 residues. The CDR3 protein is CASSLAGTSGGLVETQYF. The CDR3 nucleotides read TGCGCCAGCAGCTTGGCCGGGACTAGCGGGGGGCTGGTGGAGACCCAGTACTTC.

This clone rates as medium-sized (0.01 to 0.1%). J is TRBJ1-5 and V is TRBV19; 8 bases agree with TRBD1. J lost 4 bases, V lost 7 bases, and 15 bases had no gene match. Per germline, CDR1 LNHDA and CDR2 SQIVND (reference sequence). CDR3 length: 17 residues. The CDR3 here is CASTTRVQDRANQPQHF. The CDR3 DNA is TGTGCCAGTACTACCCGGGTTCAGGACAGGGCAAATCAGCCCCAGCATTTT.

The DNA of the CDR3 is TGTGCCAGCAGTGTACAGAATTATGGCTACACCTTC. Encoded protein: CASSVQNYGYTF. The chain links TRBV2 to TRBJ1-2; D is ambiguous. Germline loops: CDR1 SNHLY, CDR2 FYNNEI. The CDR3 spans 12 residues. The germline V and J ends were trimmed by 4 bases and 5 bases, with 8 bases remaining between them.

The CDR3 DNA reads TGTGCCAGCAGTTACCGGGGGTATGGCTACACCTTC. It specifies CASSYRGYGYTF. The chain employs TRBV6-6 and TRBJ1-2, with D maybe TRBD1 (5 bases). CDR1 and CDR2 from the germline V gene are MNHNY and SVGAGI (reference sequence). The CDR3 runs 12 residues. V lost 2 bases to trimming and J lost 5 bases, with 6 bases between them.

V usage is TRBV6-6 and J usage is TRBJ2-7; a possible D gene is TRBD1 (5 bases). The CDR3 has 11 amino acids. V lost 2 bases to trimming and J lost 7 bases, with 6 bases between them. CDR1 MNHNY and CDR2 SVGAGI come from the germline V gene (reference sequence). CDR3 nucleotide sequence: TGTGCCAGCAGTTACAAGGGGGAGCAGTACTTC. Translation gives CASSYKGEQYF.

The genes are TRBV7-8 and TRBJ2-7; D is perhaps TRBD1 (6 bases). Germline loops: CDR1 SGHVS, CDR2 FQNEAQ. The V gene lost 5 bases and the J gene lost 2 bases, with 13 bases spanning the gap. CDR3 length: 14 amino acids. CDR3 amino acids: CASSTGIEAYEQYF. As DNA, the CDR3 is TGTGCCAGCAGCACAGGGATAGAAGCCTACGAGCAGTACTTC. Complete variable domain (other parts from reference TRBV7-8 and TRBJ2-7): GAGVSQSPRYKVAKRGQDVALRCDPISGHVSLFWYQQALGQGPEFLTYFQNEAQLDKSGLPSDRFFAERPEGSVSTLKIQRTQQEDSAVYLCASSTGIEAYEQYFGPGTRLTVT.

The chain couples TRBV11-2 to TRBJ1-6; tentative D call: TRBD1 (6 bases). From germline, CDR1 is SGHAT and CDR2 FQNNGV. The CDR3 is 13 amino acids. Trimming removed 7 bases at V and 4 bases at J, with 8 bases between. CDR3 sequence (DNA): TGTGCCAGCACCACAGGGTATAATTCACCCCTCCACTTT. It yields the protein CASTTGYNSPLHF.

This clone has more than one count but fewer than ten. The chain's CDR3 is CASSLTAGGTEAFF. CDR3 nucleotide sequence: TGTGCCAGCAGCTTAACCGCAGGGGGCACTGAAGCTTTCTTT. The chain uses TRBV11-2 and TRBJ1-1, with 7 bases matching TRBD1. Germline lookup yields CDR1 SGHAT and CDR2 FQNNGV. J was trimmed by 4 bases and V by 2 bases; bases with no gene match: 4. The CDR3 length is 14 residues.

The gene calls are TRBV7-2 and TRBJ2-4; 10 nucleotides line up with TRBD1. The CDR3 totals 14 residues. CDR1 is SGHTA, CDR2 FQGNSA, per germline. J was trimmed by 8 bases and V by 5 bases; bases with no gene match: 6. CDR3 bases: TGTGCCAGCAGCCTGGGACAGGGGTCACACATTCAGTACTTC. Translating gives CASSLGQGSHIQYF.